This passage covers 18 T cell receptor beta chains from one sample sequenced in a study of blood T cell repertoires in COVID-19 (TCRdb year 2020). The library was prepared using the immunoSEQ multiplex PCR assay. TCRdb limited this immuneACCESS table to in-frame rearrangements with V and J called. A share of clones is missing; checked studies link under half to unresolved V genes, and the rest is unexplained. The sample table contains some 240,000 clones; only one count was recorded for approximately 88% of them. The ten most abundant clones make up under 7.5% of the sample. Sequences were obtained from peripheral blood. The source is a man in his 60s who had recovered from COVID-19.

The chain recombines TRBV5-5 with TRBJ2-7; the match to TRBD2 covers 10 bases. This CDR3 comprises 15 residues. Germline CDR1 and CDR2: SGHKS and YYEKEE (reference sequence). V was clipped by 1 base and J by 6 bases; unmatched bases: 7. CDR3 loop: CASSLLSLAGAEQYF. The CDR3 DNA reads TGTGCCAGCAGCTTGCTCTCGCTAGCGGGAGCCGAGCAGTACTTC.

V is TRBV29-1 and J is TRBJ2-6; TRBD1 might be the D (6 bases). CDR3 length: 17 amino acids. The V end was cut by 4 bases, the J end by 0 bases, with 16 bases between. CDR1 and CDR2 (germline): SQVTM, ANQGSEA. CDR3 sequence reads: CSVGYRAYFSGANVLTF. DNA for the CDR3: TGCAGCGTTGGTTACAGGGCTTATTTCTCTGGGGCCAACGTCCTGACTTTC.

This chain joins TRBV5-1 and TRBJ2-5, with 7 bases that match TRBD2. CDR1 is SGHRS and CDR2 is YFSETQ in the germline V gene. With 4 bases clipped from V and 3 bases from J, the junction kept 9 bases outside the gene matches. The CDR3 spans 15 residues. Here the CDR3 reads CASSPGGAGEETQYF. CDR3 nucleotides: TGCGCCAGCAGCCCTGGAGGGGCGGGAGAAGAGACCCAGTACTTC.

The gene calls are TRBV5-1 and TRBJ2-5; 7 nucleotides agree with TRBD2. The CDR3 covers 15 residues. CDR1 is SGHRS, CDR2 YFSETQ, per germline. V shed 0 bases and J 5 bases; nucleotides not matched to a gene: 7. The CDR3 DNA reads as TGCGCCAGCAGCTTGGGCGGCGGGAGTATCGAGACCCAGTACTTC. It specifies CASSLGGGSIETQYF.

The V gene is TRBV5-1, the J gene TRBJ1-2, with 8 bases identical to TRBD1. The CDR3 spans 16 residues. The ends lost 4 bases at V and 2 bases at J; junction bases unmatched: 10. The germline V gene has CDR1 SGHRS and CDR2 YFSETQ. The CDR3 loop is CASSDTGTGNNYGYTF. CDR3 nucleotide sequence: TGCGCCAGCAGCGACACCGGGACAGGAAACAACTATGGCTACACCTTC.

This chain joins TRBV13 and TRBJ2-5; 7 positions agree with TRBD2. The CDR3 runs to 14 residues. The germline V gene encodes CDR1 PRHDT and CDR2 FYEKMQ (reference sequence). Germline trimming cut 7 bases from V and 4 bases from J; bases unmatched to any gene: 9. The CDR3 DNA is TGTGCCAGCAACACTGGCGGGGGACGAGAGACCCAGTACTTC. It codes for CASNTGGGRETQYF. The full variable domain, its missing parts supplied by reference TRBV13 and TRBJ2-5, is AAGVIQSPRHLIKEKRETATLKCYPIPRHDTVYWYQQGPGQDPQFLISFYEKMQSDKGSIPDRFSAQQFSDYHSELNMSSLELGDSALYFCASNTGGGRETQYFGPGTRLLVL.

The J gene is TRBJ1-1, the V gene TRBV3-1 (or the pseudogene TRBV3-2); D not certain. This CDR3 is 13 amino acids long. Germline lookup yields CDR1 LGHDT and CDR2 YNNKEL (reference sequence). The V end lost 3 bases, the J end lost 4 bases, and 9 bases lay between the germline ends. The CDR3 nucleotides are TGTGCCAGCAGCCAGAGGGTCGGCACTGAAGCTTTCTTT. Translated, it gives CASSQRVGTEAFF.

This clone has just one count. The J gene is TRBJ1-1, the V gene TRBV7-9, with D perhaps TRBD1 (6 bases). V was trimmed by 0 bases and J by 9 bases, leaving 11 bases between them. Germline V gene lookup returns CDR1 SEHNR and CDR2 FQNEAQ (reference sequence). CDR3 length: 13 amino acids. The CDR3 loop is CASSLAGAPKAFF. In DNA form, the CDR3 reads TGTGCCAGCAGCTTAGCGGGGGCACCCAAAGCTTTCTTT.

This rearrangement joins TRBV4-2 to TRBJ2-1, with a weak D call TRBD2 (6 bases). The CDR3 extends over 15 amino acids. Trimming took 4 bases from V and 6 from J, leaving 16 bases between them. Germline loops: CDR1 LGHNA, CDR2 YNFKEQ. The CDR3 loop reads CASSPRSGVGNEQFF. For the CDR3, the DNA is TGTGCCAGCAGCCCGCGTTCGGGAGTCGGCAATGAGCAGTTCTTC.

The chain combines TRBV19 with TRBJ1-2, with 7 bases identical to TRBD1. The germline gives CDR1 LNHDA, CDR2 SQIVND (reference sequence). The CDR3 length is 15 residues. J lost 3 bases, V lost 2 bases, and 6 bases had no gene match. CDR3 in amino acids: CASSISRTGDYGYTF. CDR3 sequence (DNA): TGTGCCAGTAGTATATCCCGGACAGGCGACTATGGCTACACCTTC.

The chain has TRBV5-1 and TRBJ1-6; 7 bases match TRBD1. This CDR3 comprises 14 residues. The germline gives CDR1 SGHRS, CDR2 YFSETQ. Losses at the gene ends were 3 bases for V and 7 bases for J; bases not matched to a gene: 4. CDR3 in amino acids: CASSSGTENSPLHF. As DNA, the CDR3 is TGCGCCAGCAGCTCCGGGACAGAGAATTCACCCCTCCACTTT.

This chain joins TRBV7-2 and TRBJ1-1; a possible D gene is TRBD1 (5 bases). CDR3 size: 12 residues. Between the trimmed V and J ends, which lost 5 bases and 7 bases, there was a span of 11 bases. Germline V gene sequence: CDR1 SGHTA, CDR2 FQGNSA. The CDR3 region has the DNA TGTGCCAGCAGCCCCCGGGGGTTTGAAGCTTTCTTT. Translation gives CASSPRGFEAFF.

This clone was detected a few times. For the CDR3, the DNA is TGTGCCACCAGTGACTCCGGACAGGGAGGTAGGGACGAGCAGTACTTC. Translation: CATSDSGQGGRDEQYF. The V call is TRBV24-1, the J call TRBJ2-7; the match to TRBD1 covers 8 bases. Per germline, CDR1 KGHDR and CDR2 SFDVKD. J was trimmed by 5 bases and V by 4 bases; bases with no gene match: 12. This CDR3 is built from 16 residues.

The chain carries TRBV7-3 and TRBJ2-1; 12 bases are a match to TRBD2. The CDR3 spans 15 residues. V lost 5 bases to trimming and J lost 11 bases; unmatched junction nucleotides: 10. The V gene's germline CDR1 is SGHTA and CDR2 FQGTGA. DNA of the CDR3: TGTGCCAGCAGCGCGACTAGCGGGGGTCCCATTCAGCAGTTCTTC. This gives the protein CASSATSGGPIQQFF.

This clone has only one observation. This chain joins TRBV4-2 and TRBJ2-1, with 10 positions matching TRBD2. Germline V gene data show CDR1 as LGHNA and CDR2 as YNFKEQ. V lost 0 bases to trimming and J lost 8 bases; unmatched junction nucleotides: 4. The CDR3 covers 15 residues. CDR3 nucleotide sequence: TGTGCCAGCAGCCAAGAATCCGGGACTAGCGATGAGCAGTTCTTC. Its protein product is CASSQESGTSDEQFF.

The CDR3 loop reads CASSLTPSGKVDTQYF. CDR3 nucleotides: TGTGCCAGCAGCTTAACCCCTAGCGGGAAGGTGGATACGCAGTATTTT. The rearrangement links TRBV7-3 to TRBJ2-3; 9 nucleotides match TRBD2. The CDR3 extends over 16 amino acids. Germline CDR1 and CDR2: SGHTA and FQGTGA. The V gene end was trimmed by 0 bases and the J gene end by 6 bases; junction bases not matched to a gene: 7.

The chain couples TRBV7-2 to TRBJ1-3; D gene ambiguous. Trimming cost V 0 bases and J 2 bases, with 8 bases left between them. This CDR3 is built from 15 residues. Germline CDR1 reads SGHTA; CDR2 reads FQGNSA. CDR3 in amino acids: CASSLAGLPGNTIYF. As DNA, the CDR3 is TGTGCCAGCAGCTTAGCAGGACTCCCTGGAAACACCATATATTTT.

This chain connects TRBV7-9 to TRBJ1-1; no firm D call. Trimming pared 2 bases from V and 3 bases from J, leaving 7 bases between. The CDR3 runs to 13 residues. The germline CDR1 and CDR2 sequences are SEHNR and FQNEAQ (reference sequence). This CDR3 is CASSLQQYTEAFF. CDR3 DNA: TGTGCCAGCAGCTTACAACAGTACACTGAAGCTTTCTTT.